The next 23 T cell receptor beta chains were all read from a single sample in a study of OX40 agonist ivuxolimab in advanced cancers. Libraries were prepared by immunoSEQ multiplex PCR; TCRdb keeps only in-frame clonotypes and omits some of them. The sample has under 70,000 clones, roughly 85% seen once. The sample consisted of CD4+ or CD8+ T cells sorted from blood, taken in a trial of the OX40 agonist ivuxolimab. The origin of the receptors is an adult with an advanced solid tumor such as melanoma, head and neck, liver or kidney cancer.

The CDR3 bases are TGTGCCAGCAGTTTATTCCCCGGGGCAACTAATGAAAAACTGTTTTTT. Translated: CASSLFPGATNEKLFF. J is TRBJ1-4 and V is TRBV27; D remains ambiguous. The CDR3 runs to 16 residues. The germline V gene has CDR1 MNHEY and CDR2 SMNVEV (reference sequence). Trimming took off 1 base at V and 0 bases at J, with 9 bases between the two ends.

CDR3 bases: TGTGCCAGCAGCCCTCCCTTCCGACTAGCGGGGATGAATGAGCAGTTCTTC. Translated: CASSPPFRLAGMNEQFF. The chain has TRBV7-8 and TRBJ2-1, with TRBD2 matching 11 bases. Germline CDR1 reads SGHVS; CDR2 reads FQNEAQ. V gave up 5 bases and J gave up 7 bases; unmatched junction bases: 13. This CDR3 has 17 residues.

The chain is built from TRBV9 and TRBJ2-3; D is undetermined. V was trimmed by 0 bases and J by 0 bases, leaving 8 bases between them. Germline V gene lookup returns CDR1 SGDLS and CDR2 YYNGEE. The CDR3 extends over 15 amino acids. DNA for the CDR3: TGTGCCAGCAGCGTAGTAGGAGCTAGCACAGATACGCAGTATTTT. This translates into CASSVVGASTDTQYF.

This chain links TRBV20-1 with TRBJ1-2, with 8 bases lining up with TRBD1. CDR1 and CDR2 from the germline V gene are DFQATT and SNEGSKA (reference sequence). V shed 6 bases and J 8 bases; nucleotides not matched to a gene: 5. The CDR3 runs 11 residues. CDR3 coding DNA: TGCAGTGCCGGACAGGGAGTAGGCTACACCTTC. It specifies CSAGQGVGYTF.

The CDR3 region has the DNA TGTGCCAGCAGCCCCCTAGGGGGGGCGGAAGATACGCAGTATTTT. Translated: CASSPLGGAEDTQYF. The gene calls are TRBV14 and TRBJ2-3; D might be TRBD2 (7 bases). Looked up from germline, CDR1 is SGHDN and CDR2 is FVKESK. The V end was cut by 4 bases, the J end by 5 bases, with 16 bases between. The CDR3 spans 15 residues.

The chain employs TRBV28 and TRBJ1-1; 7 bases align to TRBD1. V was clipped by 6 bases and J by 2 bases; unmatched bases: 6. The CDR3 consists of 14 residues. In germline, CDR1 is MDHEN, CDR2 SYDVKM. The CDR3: CASSANRGNTEAFF. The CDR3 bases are TGTGCCAGCAGCGCGAACAGGGGAAACACTGAAGCTTTCTTT.

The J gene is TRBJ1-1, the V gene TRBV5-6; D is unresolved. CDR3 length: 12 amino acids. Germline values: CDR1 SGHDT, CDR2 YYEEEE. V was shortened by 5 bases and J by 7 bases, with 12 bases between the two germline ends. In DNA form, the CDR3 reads TGTGCCAGCAGTAGGCCTACGGGTGAAGCTTTCTTT. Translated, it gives CASSRPTGEAFF.

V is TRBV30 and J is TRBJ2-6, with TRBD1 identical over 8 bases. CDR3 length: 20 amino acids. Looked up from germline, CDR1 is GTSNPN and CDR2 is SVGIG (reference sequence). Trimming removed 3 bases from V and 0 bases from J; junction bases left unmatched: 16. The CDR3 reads CAWRGRPGTGEHSGANVLTF. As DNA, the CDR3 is TGTGCCTGGAGAGGAAGGCCCGGGACAGGTGAACACTCTGGGGCCAACGTCCTGACTTTC.

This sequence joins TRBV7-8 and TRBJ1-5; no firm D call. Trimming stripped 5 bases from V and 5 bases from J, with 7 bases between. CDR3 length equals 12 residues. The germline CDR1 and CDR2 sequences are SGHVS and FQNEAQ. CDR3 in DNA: TGTGCCAGCAGCCCCACCTATCAGCCCCAGCATTTT. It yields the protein CASSPTYQPQHF.

CDR3 nucleotide sequence: TGTGCCAGCAGTGCCTACAGGGGTAGGAACACCGGGGAGCTGTTTTTT. Its protein product is CASSAYRGRNTGELFF. The chain is built from TRBV2 and TRBJ2-2; 7 bases map to TRBD1. Germline CDR1 and CDR2: SNHLY and FYNNEI. Trimming removed 4 bases from V and 1 base from J; junction bases left unmatched: 6. The CDR3 has 16 residues.

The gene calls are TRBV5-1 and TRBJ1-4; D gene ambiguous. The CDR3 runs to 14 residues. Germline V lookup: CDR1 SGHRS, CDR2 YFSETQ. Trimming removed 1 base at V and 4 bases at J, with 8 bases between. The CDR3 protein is CASSLLGVNEKLFF. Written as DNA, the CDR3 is TGCGCCAGCAGCTTGCTCGGGGTTAATGAAAAACTGTTTTTT.

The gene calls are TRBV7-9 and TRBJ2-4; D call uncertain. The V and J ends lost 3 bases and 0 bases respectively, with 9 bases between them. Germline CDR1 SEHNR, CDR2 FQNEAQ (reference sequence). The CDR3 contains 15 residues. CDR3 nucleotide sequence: TGTGCCAGCAGCTTGCAGGTGGTAGCCAAAAACATTCAGTACTTC. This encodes CASSLQVVAKNIQYF.

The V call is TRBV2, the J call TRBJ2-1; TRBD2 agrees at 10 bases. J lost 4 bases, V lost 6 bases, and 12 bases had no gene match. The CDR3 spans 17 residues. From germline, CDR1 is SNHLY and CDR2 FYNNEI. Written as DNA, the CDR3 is TGTGCCAGCAGCGCTAGAAATCTAGCGGGAGAGTACAATGAGCAGTTCTTC. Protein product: CASSARNLAGEYNEQFF.

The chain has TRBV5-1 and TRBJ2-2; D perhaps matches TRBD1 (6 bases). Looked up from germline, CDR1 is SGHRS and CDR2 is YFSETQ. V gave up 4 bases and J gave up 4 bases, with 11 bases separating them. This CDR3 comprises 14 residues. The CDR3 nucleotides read TGCGCCAGCAGCGTTTACAGGGTCACCGGGGAGCTGTTTTTT. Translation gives CASSVYRVTGELFF.

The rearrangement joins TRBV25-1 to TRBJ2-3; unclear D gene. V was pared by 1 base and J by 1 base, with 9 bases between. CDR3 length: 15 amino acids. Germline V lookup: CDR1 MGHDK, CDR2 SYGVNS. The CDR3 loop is CASSEFGTGTDTQYF. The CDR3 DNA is TGTGCCAGCAGTGAATTTGGAACGGGCACAGATACGCAGTATTTT.

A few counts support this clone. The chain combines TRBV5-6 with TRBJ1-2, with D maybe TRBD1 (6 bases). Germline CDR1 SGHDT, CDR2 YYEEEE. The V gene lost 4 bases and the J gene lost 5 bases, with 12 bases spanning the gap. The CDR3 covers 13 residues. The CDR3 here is CASSRDRQYGYTF. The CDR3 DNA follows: TGTGCCAGCAGCCGCGACAGGCAGTATGGCTACACCTTC.

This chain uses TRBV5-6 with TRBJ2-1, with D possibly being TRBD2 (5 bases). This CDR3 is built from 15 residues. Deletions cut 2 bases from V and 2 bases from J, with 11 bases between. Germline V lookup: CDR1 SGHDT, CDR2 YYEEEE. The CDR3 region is CASSFTGITYNEQFF. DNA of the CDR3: TGTGCCAGCAGCTTCACCGGGATCACCTACAATGAGCAGTTCTTC.

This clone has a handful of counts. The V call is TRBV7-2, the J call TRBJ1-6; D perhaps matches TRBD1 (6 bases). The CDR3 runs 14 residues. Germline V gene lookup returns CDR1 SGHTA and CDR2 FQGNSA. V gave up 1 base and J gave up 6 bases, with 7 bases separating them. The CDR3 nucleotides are TGTGCCAGCAGCTTAGGAGGGGGTAATTCACCCCTCCACTTT. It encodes CASSLGGGNSPLHF.

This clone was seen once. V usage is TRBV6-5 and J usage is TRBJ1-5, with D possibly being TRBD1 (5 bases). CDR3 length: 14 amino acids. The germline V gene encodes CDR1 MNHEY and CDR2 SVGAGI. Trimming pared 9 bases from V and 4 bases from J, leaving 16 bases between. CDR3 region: CARKTRQLNQPQHF. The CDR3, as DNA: TGTGCCAGGAAAACAAGACAGCTAAATCAGCCCCAGCATTTT.

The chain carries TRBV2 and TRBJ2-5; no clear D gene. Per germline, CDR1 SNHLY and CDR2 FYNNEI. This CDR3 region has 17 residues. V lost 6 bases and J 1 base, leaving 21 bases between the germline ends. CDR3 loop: CASRDRSGRTPQETQYF. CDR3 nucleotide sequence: TGTGCCAGCAGGGACCGCTCGGGCAGGACCCCCCAAGAGACCCAGTACTTC.

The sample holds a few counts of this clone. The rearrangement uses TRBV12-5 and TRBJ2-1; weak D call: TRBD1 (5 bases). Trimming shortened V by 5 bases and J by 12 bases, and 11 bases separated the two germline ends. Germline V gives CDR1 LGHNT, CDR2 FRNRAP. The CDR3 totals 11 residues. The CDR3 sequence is CASGLPGRQFF. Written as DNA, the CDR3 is TGTGCTAGTGGTCTCCCAGGGCGGCAGTTCTTC.

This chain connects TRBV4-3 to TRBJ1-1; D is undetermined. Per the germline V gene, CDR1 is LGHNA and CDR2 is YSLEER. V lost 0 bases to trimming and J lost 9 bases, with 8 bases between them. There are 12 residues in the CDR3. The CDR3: CASSQEGSQAFF. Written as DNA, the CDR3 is TGCGCCAGCAGCCAAGAGGGGTCCCAAGCTTTCTTT.

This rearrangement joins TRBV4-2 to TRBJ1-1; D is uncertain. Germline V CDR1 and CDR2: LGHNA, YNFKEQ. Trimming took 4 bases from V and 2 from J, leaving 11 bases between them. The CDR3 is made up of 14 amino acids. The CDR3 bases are TGTGCCAGCAGCCGACCCGGACTAAACACTGAAGCTTTCTTT. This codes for CASSRPGLNTEAFF.